Listed here are 13 T cell receptor beta chains from one sample, sequenced in a study of T-cell memory formation after mild COVID-19. TCRdb used MiXCR to reprocess the 5' RACE reads, holding one entry per CDR3 protein. The sample holds around 370,000 distinct CDR3 sequences, 21% seen once. Sequencing was carried out using PBMCs or a T cell subset sorted from them (not recorded which). The receptors come from an adult woman who had mild COVID-19 (a few samples of this study predate the infection). Cell type and time point are not known.

CDR3 loop: CASSSGPSTEAFF. The CDR3 DNA is TGTGCCAGCAGCTCCGGGCCCAGCACTGAAGCTTTCTTT. The chain has TRBV7-6 and TRBJ1-1; D is uncertain. Trimming stripped 4 bases from V and 4 bases from J, with 10 bases between. CDR1 SGHVS and CDR2 FNYEAQ come from the germline V gene. There are 13 residues in the CDR3.

The rearrangement links TRBV5-4 to TRBJ1-5, with TRBD1 matching 9 bases. The CDR3 contains 15 residues. The J segment lost 5 bases and the V segment lost 4 bases, leaving 7 bases of the junction unmatched. Germline assignment: CDR1 SGHNT and CDR2 YYREEE (reference sequence). The DNA of the CDR3 is TGTGCCAGCAGCCAGGGACAGGGTATCGATCAGCCCCAGCATTTT. Its protein product is CASSQGQGIDQPQHF.

V usage is TRBV3-1 and J usage is TRBJ2-2, with a tentative D call TRBD1 (5 bases). This CDR3 is built from 17 residues. Trimming cost V 4 bases and J 4 bases, with 19 bases left between them. CDR1 is LGHDT, CDR2 YNNKEL, per germline (reference sequence). The CDR3, as DNA: TGTGCCAGCAGCCGAAGTCGGTTAACAGGATCCACCGGGGAGCTGTTTTTT. Protein sequence: CASSRSRLTGSTGELFF.

V is TRBV11-2 and J is TRBJ1-5, with D tentatively TRBD1 (5 bases). CDR1 is SGHAT and CDR2 is FQNNGV in the germline V gene. The length of the CDR3 is 15 residues. V was shortened by 5 bases and J by 4 bases, with 15 bases between the two germline ends. CDR3 in amino acids: CASSLEGRPNQPQHF. For the CDR3, the DNA is TGTGCCAGCAGCCTCGAGGGGAGACCTAATCAGCCCCAGCATTTT.

This clonotype occurred a few times. The chain joins TRBV29-1 to TRBJ2-7; no reliable D call. Trimming pared 5 bases from V and 2 bases from J, leaving 13 bases between. In germline, CDR1 is SQVTM, CDR2 ANQGSEA. This CDR3 has 13 amino acids. The CDR3 region has the DNA TGCAGCGTTATGACGACTGACGCCTACGAGCAGTACTTC. Translated: CSVMTTDAYEQYF.

J is TRBJ2-1 and V is TRBV7-2, with 11 bases identical to TRBD2. Losses at the gene ends were 0 bases for V and 8 bases for J; bases not matched to a gene: 6. The germline V gene encodes CDR1 SGHTA and CDR2 FQGNSA. The CDR3 has 16 amino acids. DNA of the CDR3: TGTGCCAGCAGCTTAGCTGCGACTAGCGGGATCTATGAGCAGTTCTTC. This gives the protein CASSLAATSGIYEQFF.

The chain recombines TRBV29-1 with TRBJ1-1; D is possibly TRBD1 (5 bases). CDR3 length equals 12 residues. The germline V and J ends were trimmed by 1 base and 7 bases, with 10 bases remaining between them. CDR1 is SQVTM and CDR2 is ANQGSEA in the germline V gene. CDR3 loop: CSVEGGTVEAFF. In DNA, the CDR3 is TGCAGCGTTGAAGGAGGGACGGTTGAAGCTTTCTTT.

The chain is built from TRBV4-1 and TRBJ2-7; TRBD1 aligns across 8 bases. The CDR3 consists of 15 residues. Germline V gives CDR1 MGHRA, CDR2 YSYEKL. The J segment lost 0 bases and the V segment lost 4 bases, leaving 5 bases of the junction unmatched. CDR3 DNA sequence: TGCGCCAGCAGCCCTACCGGACAGGGCTCCTACGAGCAGTACTTC. Amino acids: CASSPTGQGSYEQYF.

This chain connects TRBV6-1 to TRBJ1-5; D is ambiguous. Trimming shortened V by 0 bases and J by 5 bases, and 11 bases separated the two germline ends. The CDR3 is made up of 15 amino acids. The germline V gene has CDR1 MNHNS and CDR2 SASEGT. The CDR3 coding sequence is TGTGCCAGCAGTGAAGCTGGAAGGGCCCATCAGCCCCAGCATTTT. Its protein is CASSEAGRAHQPQHF.

This clonotype was seen a few times. The chain employs TRBV7-8 and TRBJ2-5, with D possibly being TRBD2 (5 bases). Trimming shortened V by 1 base and J by 2 bases, and 20 bases separated the two germline ends. Germline loops: CDR1 SGHVS, CDR2 FQNEAQ. The CDR3 has 18 amino acids. The DNA of the CDR3 is TGTGCCAGCAGCTTAGGGCTAGCCGTTTCTAGAAGGCAAGAGACCCAGTACTTC. Its translation is CASSLGLAVSRRQETQYF. Complete variable domain (other parts from reference TRBV7-8 and TRBJ2-5): GAGVSQSPRYKVAKRGQDVALRCDPISGHVSLFWYQQALGQGPEFLTYFQNEAQLDKSGLPSDRFFAERPEGSVSTLKIQRTQQEDSAVYLCASSLGLAVSRRQETQYFGPGTRLLVL.

This chain connects TRBV7-8 to TRBJ1-1; D uncertain. The CDR3 is made up of 13 amino acids. Trimming left V 1 base short and J 6 bases short, with 9 bases between. Germline CDR1 is SGHVS and CDR2 is FQNEAQ. The CDR3: CASSLVGEPEAFF. In DNA form, the CDR3 reads TGTGCCAGCAGCTTAGTCGGGGAACCTGAAGCTTTCTTT.

V gene TRBV7-3 combines with J gene TRBJ1-1, with D maybe TRBD1 (5 bases). Trimming pared 1 base from V and 6 bases from J, leaving 15 bases between. CDR1 and CDR2 (germline): SGHTA, FQGTGA. This CDR3 is 15 amino acids long. CDR3 loop: CASSLRGGGGAEAFF. The DNA for the CDR3 is TGTGCCAGCAGCTTAAGGGGTGGCGGAGGGGCTGAAGCTTTCTTT.

This clonotype was observed a handful of times. This sequence joins TRBV2 and TRBJ1-5; no clear D. V was shortened by 5 bases and J by 4 bases, with 12 bases between the two germline ends. The CDR3 has 14 amino acids. CDR1 is SNHLY and CDR2 is FYNNEI in the germline V gene. The CDR3 sequence is CASSSARPNQPQHF. The CDR3 region has the DNA TGTGCCAGCAGTTCGGCCAGGCCTAATCAGCCCCAGCATTTT. Filled out from reference TRBV2 and TRBJ1-5, the complete variable domain reads EPEVTQTPSHQVTQMGQEVILRCVPISNHLYFYWYRQILGQKVEFLVSFYNNEISEKSEIFDDQFSVERPDGSNFTLKIRSTKLEDSAMYFCASSSARPNQPQHFGDGTRLSIL.